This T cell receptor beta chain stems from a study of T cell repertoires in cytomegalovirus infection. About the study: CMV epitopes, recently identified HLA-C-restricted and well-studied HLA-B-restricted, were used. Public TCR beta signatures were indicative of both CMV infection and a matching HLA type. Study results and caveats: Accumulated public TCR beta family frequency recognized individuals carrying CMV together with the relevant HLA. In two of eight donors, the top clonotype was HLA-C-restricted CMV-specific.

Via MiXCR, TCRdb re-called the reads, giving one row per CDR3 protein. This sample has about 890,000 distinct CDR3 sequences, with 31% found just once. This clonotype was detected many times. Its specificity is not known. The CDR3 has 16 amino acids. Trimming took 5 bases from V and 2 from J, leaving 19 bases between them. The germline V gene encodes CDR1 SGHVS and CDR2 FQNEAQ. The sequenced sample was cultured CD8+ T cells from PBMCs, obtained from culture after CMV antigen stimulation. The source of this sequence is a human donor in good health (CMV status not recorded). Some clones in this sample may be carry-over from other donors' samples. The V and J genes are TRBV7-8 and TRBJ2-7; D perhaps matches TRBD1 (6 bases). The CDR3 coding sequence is TGTGCCAGCAGCAAGGGGTCGCAGGGGTGGACCTACGAGCAGTACTTC. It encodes CASSKGSQGWTYEQYF.